The rows below give T cell receptor beta chains drawn from one sample of a study of OX40 agonist ivuxolimab in advanced cancers. Using immunoSEQ multiplex PCR, the repertoire was profiled, and TCRdb retains in-frame clones only, with some absent. The table shows 150,000 to 170,000 clones, with under 95% occurring only once. Sequenced material: CD4+ or CD8+ T cells sorted from blood, taken in a trial of the OX40 agonist ivuxolimab. The source is an adult with an advanced solid tumor such as melanoma, head and neck, liver or kidney cancer. The CDR3 runs from the conserved cysteine through the conserved F or W. The D gene is left open where the match is weak. Only part of the rows carry a size: once, few, many, or a class if the clone is expanded.

TGTGCCAGCAGCTTTCGGGACACCAACTATGGCTACACCTTC	CASSFRDTNYGYTF	.	TRBJ1-2	TRBV5-8	.
TGTGCCAGCTGGGCGCCGAACACTGAAGCTTTCTTT	CASWAPNTEAFF	.	TRBJ1-1	TRBV5-4	.
TGTGCCAGCAGTTGGACTAGCGGGAGTGTTTGGAGGACCGGGGAGCTGTTTTTT	CASSWTSGSVWRTGELFF	.	TRBJ2-2	TRBV28	TRBD2
TGTGCCACCAGCAGAGATCAGAACAGGGGGCCCTATGGCTACACCTTC	CATSRDQNRGPYGYTF	once	TRBJ1-2	TRBV15	TRBD1
TGTGCCAGCAGCCGAAACAGGGTAGCCTACGAGCAGTACTTC	CASSRNRVAYEQYF	.	TRBJ2-7	TRBV7-2	.
TGTGCCAGCAGCTTATACGCAGGGCCAACCTACGAGCAGTACTTC	CASSLYAGPTYEQYF	.	TRBJ2-7	TRBV11-2	.
TGTGCCAGCAGCTTAGGCATAGGGGCCGTCTCTGGAAACACCATATATTTT	CASSLGIGAVSGNTIYF	.	TRBJ1-3	TRBV7-8	.
TGCGCCAGCGGGGATGGCACAGATACGCAGTATTTT	CASGDGTDTQYF	.	TRBJ2-3	TRBV10-2	.
TGCGCCAGCAGCCAAGAGGGACAGGGGGCTGGAAACACCATATATTTT	CASSQEGQGAGNTIYF	.	TRBJ1-3	TRBV4-1	TRBD1
TGTGCCAGCTCACCTCAGTTAGGGGGCCTGGGAGATACGCAGTATTTT	CASSPQLGGLGDTQYF	.	TRBJ2-3	TRBV18	TRBD1
TGTGCCAGCAGCACGGGACTAGCGGGGGCCCAATCCGAGGAGCAGTACTTC	CASSTGLAGAQSEEQYF	.	TRBJ2-7	TRBV5-4	TRBD2
TGCGCCAGCAGCGTCGGGACAGGGGTTAATGGAAACACCATATATTTT	CASSVGTGVNGNTIYF	.	TRBJ1-3	TRBV5-1	TRBD1
TGCAGCGTTGTTCGCGGGAGGTCGTACGAGCAGTACTTC	CSVVRGRSYEQYF	.	TRBJ2-7	TRBV29-1	TRBD2
TGTGCCAGCAGCTTAGGATCCACCTATAATTCACCCCTCCACTTT	CASSLGSTYNSPLHF	.	TRBJ1-6	TRBV11-2	.
TGTGCCAGCAGCGTAGACGTGAAATTCTATGGCTACACCTTC	CASSVDVKFYGYTF	many	TRBJ1-2	TRBV9	.
TGCGCCAGCAGCCAAGGGTGGGGGGGGCTGACCTACAATGAGCAGTTCTTC	CASSQGWGGLTYNEQFF	.	TRBJ2-1	TRBV4-3	.
TGTGCCAGCAGTGGGCGACTCTCCTACGAGCAGTACTTC	CASSGRLSYEQYF	.	TRBJ2-7	TRBV5-6	.
TGTGCCAGCAGCCGAGAAAGGGGGCCCCAGCATTTT	CASSRERGPQHF	.	TRBJ1-5	TRBV11-2	.